What follows are 8 T cell receptor beta chains derived from one specimen sequenced in a study of naive and memory T cell subsets. The SP2 primer and nested alpha and beta constant region primers amplified ligated cDNA in four rounds. MiXCR was run by TCRdb on the 5' RACE reads, yielding one entry per CDR3 protein. The repertoire holds some 60,000 distinct CDR3 sequences, more than 7.5% seen once, with roughly 9.8% in the top ten. An oligonucleotide containing a UMI was ligated to the 3' end of TCR cDNA. The receptor set was obtained from a female donor in good health.

A few counts support this clonotype. The chain uses TRBV7-8 and TRBJ1-2; D gene ambiguous. The CDR3 covers 13 residues. CDR1 and CDR2 (germline): SGHVS, FQNEAQ. Trimming removed 5 bases from V and 4 bases from J, with 11 bases in between. CDR3 sequence (DNA): TGTGCCAGCAGCATGGGTCTGGCCTATGGCTACACCTTC. This translates into CASSMGLAYGYTF.

CDR3: CASSPLRTSGGGFHNEQFF. CDR3 nucleotide sequence: TGTGCCAGCAGTCCTCTGAGGACTAGCGGGGGAGGGTTCCACAATGAGCAGTTCTTC. This rearrangement joins TRBV6-2 or TRBV6-3 to TRBJ2-1; 13 bases map to TRBD2. The CDR3 is made up of 19 amino acids. Trimming cost V 5 bases and J 5 bases; bases outside gene matches: 15. The germline V gene encodes CDR1 MNHEY and CDR2 SVGEGT.

This clonotype was counted a few times. This chain uses TRBV9 with TRBJ2-7; 9 bases are a match to TRBD2. The CDR3 sequence is 14 residues long. Germline V gene lookup returns CDR1 SGDLS and CDR2 YYNGEE. Trimming removed 0 bases from V and 6 bases from J; junction bases left unmatched: 4. The CDR3 spells CASSVASGALEQYF. CDR3 DNA sequence: TGTGCCAGCAGCGTAGCTAGCGGGGCCCTCGAGCAGTACTTC.

This clonotype was counted many times. This chain connects TRBV6-1 to TRBJ2-2; 7 bases are shared with TRBD1. Germline CDR1 and CDR2: MNHNS and SASEGT. Unmatched junction bases numbered 6, after V lost 8 bases and J lost 0 bases. The CDR3 sequence is 15 residues long. The CDR3 protein is CASSRQGSNTGELFF. The CDR3 nucleotides are TGTGCCAGCTCCAGACAGGGATCGAACACCGGGGAGCTGTTTTTT.

This clonotype was counted at least ten times. The chain couples TRBV10-3 to TRBJ2-7, with D perhaps TRBD1 (5 bases). The CDR3 runs to 14 residues. Trimming pared 6 bases from V and 5 bases from J, leaving 17 bases between. Germline V gene lookup returns CDR1 ENHRY and CDR2 SYGVKD. CDR3 nucleotides: TGTGCCATCAGATTGACAGAATTAGGGGACGAGCAGTACTTC. Residues: CAIRLTELGDEQYF.

This clonotype was seen many times. The genes are TRBV4-3 and TRBJ2-7; D is unclear. The CDR3 is 14 residues long. Trimming took 1 base from V and 0 from J, leaving 7 bases between them. Germline CDR1 reads LGHNA; CDR2 reads YSLEER. The CDR3, as DNA: TGCGCCAGCAGCCAAGCCCCGGTCTCCTACGAGCAGTACTTC. Protein product: CASSQAPVSYEQYF.

V and J are TRBV12-3 or TRBV12-4 and TRBJ2-5, with TRBD1 as a possible D gene (5 bases). The CDR3 loop spans 16 amino acids. Trimming left V 3 bases short and J 1 base short, with 15 bases between. DNA of the CDR3: TGTGCCAGCAGTTTTACCGCAGGGTACCGCCAAGAGACCCAGTACTTC. It codes for CASSFTAGYRQETQYF.

This clonotype was recorded many times. The chain uses TRBV4-1 and TRBJ2-3; D is unresolved. Germline V gives CDR1 MGHRA, CDR2 YSYEKL. The V gene lost 1 base and the J gene lost 2 bases, with 10 bases spanning the gap. This CDR3 has 15 amino acids. The CDR3 DNA is TGCGCCAGCAGCCAAGCGAACTACCCCACAGATACGCAGTATTTT. It codes for CASSQANYPTDTQYF.